This TCR beta chain was identified in a study of Tregs in tolerant kidney transplant recipients. Data came from immunoSEQ multiplex PCR; TCRdb stores just in-frame clones and leaves some out. The table includes some 88,000 clones, 85% to 95% detected once. Germline V gene lookup returns CDR1 SGHDT and CDR2 YYEEEE. The germline V and J ends were trimmed by 0 bases and 1 base, with 16 bases remaining between them. The CDR3 covers 17 residues. The TCR sequence derives from a human donor in good health. Sequencing used CD8+ T cells from blood. The chain uses TRBV5-6 and TRBJ1-2; tentative D call: TRBD1 (6 bases). CDR3 nucleotide sequence: TGTGCCAGCAGCTTGGTCGGCAACAGGGACGGTAACTATGGCTACACCTTC. Amino acid sequence: CASSLVGNRDGNYGYTF.